Listed here are 3 T cell receptor beta chains from one sample, sequenced in a study of spatial heterogeneity in lung cancer. Broader study findings: Mutation tallies in tumors tracked expanded intratumoral alpha and beta TCR counts.

TCRdb re-called the 5' RACE reads through MiXCR, storing one row per CDR3 protein. There are 8,000 to 10,000 distinct CDR3 sequences in the sample; about 6.3% occur only once, and 9.5% to 13% lies in the top ten. Time point here: sample taken at primary tumor resection. These TCRs are of unknown antigen specificity. The sample was lung tumor tissue, taken at surgery. Receptor source: a male donor with early-stage non-small cell lung cancer.

This clonotype was counted at least ten times. The V call is TRBV20-1, the J call TRBJ1-5; D possibly corresponds to TRBD1 (6 bases). The CDR3 covers 13 residues. V gave up 3 bases and J gave up 5 bases, with 11 bases separating them. Germline-derived CDR1 and CDR2 are DFQATT and SNEGSKA (reference sequence). Written as DNA, the CDR3 is TGCAGTGCTAGTGGGGGGGCGGATCAGCCCCAGCATTTT. Amino acids: CSASGGADQPQHF.

Many counts were recorded for this clonotype. CDR3: CASIRTQDRGGQPQHF. The CDR3 DNA reads TGTGCCAGCATTCGAACCCAGGACAGGGGAGGTCAGCCCCAGCATTTT. V is TRBV28 and J is TRBJ1-5, with 9 bases lining up with TRBD1. CDR1 is MDHEN and CDR2 is SYDVKM in the germline V gene. J lost 6 bases, V lost 7 bases, and 13 bases had no gene match. The length of the CDR3 is 16 residues.

This clonotype was recorded at least ten times. The V gene is TRBV5-6, the J gene TRBJ1-2; D not resolved. Looked up from germline, CDR1 is SGHDT and CDR2 is YYEEEE. The CDR3 length is 13 residues. V shed 1 base and J shed 8 bases, with 12 bases lying between them. The CDR3 nucleotides are TGTGCCAGCAGCTTGCCCGACGGACGAGGCTACACCTTC. Protein sequence: CASSLPDGRGYTF.